Sequencing of this T cell receptor (beta chain) was carried out in a study of T cells in Graves' hyperthyroidism and ophthalmopathy. Points from the study as a whole: Model predictions of ophthalmopathy came a median about six months before onset.

Amplification of TCR beta CDR3 regions was performed using RNA transcripts as template. Primed by the HTBI set, a first-round RT-PCR was run on the TCR CDR3. One entry per CDR3 protein, called by TCRdb with MiXCR from the multiplex PCR reads. This sample has roughly 380,000 distinct CDR3 sequences, with 15% to 20% found just once. As concerns this clonotype: Its target is not known.

Patients between 18 and 65 years old had hyperthyroidism, newly diagnosed and lasting under 2 months. Diagnoses were made from clinical symptoms, serum measures (thyroxine and TRAb), thyroid ultrasound and orbital computed tomography. The germline V gene has CDR1 DFQATT and CDR2 SNEGSKA (reference sequence). V dropped 4 bases and J dropped 2 bases, with 14 bases sitting between them. This CDR3 has 14 amino acids. The receptor was derived from a woman under 30 with Graves' hyperthyroidism. V and J are TRBV20-1 and TRBJ1-1; D not certain. Specimen: blood. The CDR3 sequence: CSAMEPKGNTEAFF. CDR3 DNA: TGCAGTGCTATGGAACCGAAGGGTAACACTGAAGCTTTCTTT.